One and the same sample provided the 24 T cell receptor beta chains below, sequenced in a study of cytomegalovirus exposure and HLA in healthy donors. The PCR was carried out with 60 Vbeta primers and 13 Jbeta primers. Libraries were prepared by immunoSEQ multiplex PCR; TCRdb keeps only in-frame clonotypes and omits some of them. Here the sample spans some 170,000 clones, 65% to 80% being singletons. The material sequenced was PBMCs. Receptors were obtained from a man younger than 35 in good health and CMV-seropositive.

The chain joins TRBV28 to TRBJ1-5, with D uncertain. Trimming cost V 5 bases and J 4 bases, with 15 bases left between them. CDR1 and CDR2 from the germline V gene are MDHEN and SYDVKM. This CDR3 has 15 amino acids. The CDR3: CASSLEVGSNQPQHF. CDR3 in DNA: TGTGCCAGCAGTCTCGAGGTGGGTTCAAATCAGCCCCAGCATTTT.

A few counts support this clone. The chain links TRBV28 to TRBJ2-7, with 10 bases identical to TRBD2. The CDR3 is made up of 14 amino acids. Germline loops: CDR1 MDHEN, CDR2 SYDVKM. Unmatched junction bases numbered 9, after V lost 9 bases and J lost 4 bases. The CDR3 sequence is CASRLAGVSYEQYV. DNA for the CDR3: TGTGCCAGTCGGCTAGCGGGGGTTTCGTACGAGCAGTACGTC.

This sequence joins TRBV7-9 and TRBJ2-1; 10 bases line up with TRBD2. The germline V gene has CDR1 SEHNR and CDR2 FQNEAQ (reference sequence). Trimming removed 5 bases from V and 4 bases from J; junction bases left unmatched: 11. The CDR3 length is 17 residues. The CDR3 DNA reads as TGTGCCAGCAGCCGAAAAGCCGGGACTAGCGTGTACAATGAGCAGTTCTTC. Translated, it gives CASSRKAGTSVYNEQFF. Filled out from reference TRBV7-9 and TRBJ2-1, the complete variable domain reads DTGVSQNPRHKITKRGQNVTFRCDPISEHNRLYWYRQTLGQGPEFLTYFQNEAQLEKSRLLSDRFSAERPKGSFSTLEIQRTEQGDSAMYLCASSRKAGTSVYNEQFFGPGTRLTVL.

This clone turned up a few times. The chain uses TRBV6-1 and TRBJ1-5, with a weak D call TRBD1 (6 bases). The CDR3 has 14 amino acids. Trimming took off 6 bases at V and 6 bases at J, with 15 bases between the two ends. Germline CDR1 MNHNS, CDR2 SASEGT. For the CDR3, the DNA is TGTGCCAGCAGAGCAGGGGAAGGTCGTCAGCCCCAGCATTTT. It specifies CASRAGEGRQPQHF.

This clone was seen only a few times. J is TRBJ2-2 and V is TRBV13; D is possibly TRBD2 (5 bases). The V end was cut by 3 bases, the J end by 0 bases, with 17 bases between. The CDR3 covers 18 residues. Germline-derived CDR1 and CDR2 are PRHDT and FYEKMQ (reference sequence). The CDR3 protein is CASSFTGWASANTGELFF. CDR3 bases: TGTGCCAGCAGCTTTACGGGGTGGGCGTCCGCGAACACCGGGGAGCTGTTTTTT.

The chain joins TRBV5-1 to TRBJ2-5; unclear D gene. Deletions cut 0 bases from V and 2 bases from J, with 11 bases between. The CDR3 runs to 15 residues. The germline CDR1 and CDR2 sequences are SGHRS and YFSETQ. DNA of the CDR3: TGCGCCAGCAGCTTGGTGCCCGTAGATCAAGAGACCCAGTACTTC. Its protein is CASSLVPVDQETQYF. The variable domain in full, completed from reference TRBV5-1 and TRBJ2-5, reads KAGVTQTPRYLIKTRGQQVTLSCSPISGHRSVSWYQQTPGQGLQFLFEYFSETQRNKGNFPGRFSGRQFSNSRSEMNVSTLELGDSALYLCASSLVPVDQETQYFGPGTRLLVL.

V and J are TRBV6-6 and TRBJ2-1; no firm D call. V was shortened by 2 bases and J by 5 bases, with 10 bases between the two germline ends. The CDR3 has 14 amino acids. Germline values: CDR1 MNHNY, CDR2 SVGAGI (reference sequence). The CDR3 is CASSYGSGHNEQFF. As DNA, the CDR3 is TGTGCCAGCAGTTACGGTTCTGGCCACAATGAGCAGTTCTTC.

The chain joins TRBV2 to TRBJ1-2; D remains ambiguous. The germline V and J ends were trimmed by 1 base and 1 base, with 7 bases remaining between them. CDR1 and CDR2 (germline): SNHLY, FYNNEI. The CDR3 extends over 14 amino acids. This CDR3 reads CASSEVRSNYGYTF. DNA of the CDR3: TGTGCCAGCAGTGAAGTGCGGAGTAACTATGGCTACACCTTC. The full variable domain, with the rest looked up from reference TRBV2 and TRBJ1-2, is EPEVTQTPSHQVTQMGQEVILRCVPISNHLYFYWYRQILGQKVEFLVSFYNNEISEKSEIFDDQFSVERPDGSNFTLKIRSTKLEDSAMYFCASSEVRSNYGYTFGSGTRLTVV.

The chain joins TRBV6-5 to TRBJ2-1; TRBD1 aligns across 7 bases. Germline CDR1 is MNHEY and CDR2 is SVGAGI. The CDR3 extends over 13 amino acids. The trim removed 5 bases at V and 6 bases at J, leaving 4 bases unmatched. CDR3 region: CASSLTGTNEQFF. CDR3 DNA: TGTGCCAGCAGTCTGACAGGGACCAATGAGCAGTTCTTC.

This chain links TRBV4-1 with TRBJ2-5, with D perhaps TRBD1 (6 bases). V lost 0 bases and J 6 bases, leaving 8 bases between the germline ends. This CDR3 spans 13 amino acids. The V gene's germline CDR1 is MGHRA and CDR2 YSYEKL. CDR3 sequence: CASSQDTGKTQYF. CDR3 DNA: TGCGCCAGCAGCCAAGACACAGGGAAGACCCAGTACTTC.

This clone came up a few times. This chain links TRBV4-1 with TRBJ2-1; D is ambiguous. The CDR3 length is 17 residues. V lost 4 bases to trimming and J lost 2 bases, with 18 bases between them. Germline V gene sequence: CDR1 MGHRA, CDR2 YSYEKL. In DNA, the CDR3 is TGCGCCAGCAGCCTATACTCGGGTGACCTCACCTACAATGAGCAGTTCTTC. Encoded protein: CASSLYSGDLTYNEQFF.

This chain uses TRBV19 with TRBJ1-3; D gene ambiguous. V lost 6 bases and J 0 bases, leaving 6 bases between the germline ends. The CDR3 covers 13 residues. Germline V lookup: CDR1 LNHDA, CDR2 SQIVND (reference sequence). Here the CDR3 reads CASRVSSGNTIYF. CDR3 sequence (DNA): TGTGCCAGTAGGGTGAGCTCTGGAAACACCATATATTTT.

Of note for this clone: This specimen includes other DNA sequences encoding the same CDR3. This chain connects TRBV28 to TRBJ1-1, with D possibly matching TRBD1 (5 bases). The CDR3 length is 12 residues. Germline V gene data show CDR1 as MDHEN and CDR2 as SYDVKM. Trimming cost V 8 bases and J 5 bases, with 12 bases left between them. For the CDR3, the DNA is TGTGCCAGCCGTGGCGGGGGAACTGAAGCTTTCTTT. Amino acid sequence: CASRGGGTEAFF.

This clone has only one observation. The rearrangement links TRBV4-2 to TRBJ1-2; a weak D match, TRBD1 (6 bases). This CDR3 spans 16 amino acids. Germline V lookup: CDR1 LGHNA, CDR2 YNFKEQ. The germline V and J ends were trimmed by 0 bases and 5 bases, with 16 bases remaining between them. CDR3 sequence: CASSQDVPGRGYGYTF. The CDR3 nucleotides read TGTGCCAGCAGCCAAGATGTACCAGGGAGGGGGTATGGCTACACCTTC.

The chain carries TRBV18 and TRBJ2-7, with D possibly being TRBD2 (6 bases). From germline, CDR1 is KGHSH and CDR2 LQKENI. Trimming removed 3 bases at V and 7 bases at J, with 10 bases between. This CDR3 has 12 amino acids. The CDR3 bases are TGTGCCAGCTCACCCGGGACTTGGGAGCAGTACGTC. Protein sequence: CASSPGTWEQYV.

V gene TRBV10-3 combines with J gene TRBJ2-5; TRBD1 matches at 9 bases. Losses at the gene ends were 4 bases for V and 4 bases for J; bases not matched to a gene: 4. The germline V gene has CDR1 ENHRY and CDR2 SYGVKD. This CDR3 comprises 14 residues. The CDR3 loop is CAISGGTGTETQYF. The CDR3 DNA reads as TGTGCCATCAGTGGCGGGACAGGGACAGAGACCCAGTACTTC.

The V call is TRBV9, the J call TRBJ2-1; D is unclear. Germline loops: CDR1 SGDLS, CDR2 YYNGEE. The CDR3 consists of 12 residues. The germline V and J ends were trimmed by 0 bases and 6 bases, with 4 bases remaining between them. As DNA, the CDR3 is TGTGCCAGCAGCGTAGCGAGCAATGAGCAGTTCTTC. Translation: CASSVASNEQFF.

The chain recombines TRBV6-1 with TRBJ1-1; the match to TRBD1 covers 7 bases. The CDR3 is 15 residues long. CDR1 MNHNS and CDR2 SASEGT come from the germline V gene. Losses at the gene ends were 7 bases for V and 1 base for J; bases not matched to a gene: 9. The CDR3 DNA reads TGTGCCAGCACCCCCTTGACAGGGAGGAACACTGAAGCTTTCTTT. Translation gives CASTPLTGRNTEAFF.

The chain carries TRBV7-3 and TRBJ2-3; maybe TRBD2 (6 bases). Looked up from germline, CDR1 is SGHTA and CDR2 is FQGTGA. The V end was cut by 2 bases, the J end by 2 bases, with 11 bases between. This CDR3 has 15 residues. The CDR3 loop reads CASSLGGLSTDTQYF. The CDR3 DNA reads as TGTGCCAGCAGCTTAGGGGGACTGTCCACAGATACGCAGTATTTT.

This chain uses TRBV7-8 with TRBJ2-1; TRBD1 aligns across 7 bases. With V trimmed by 4 bases and J by 3 bases, 3 bases remained unmatched. The germline gives CDR1 SGHVS, CDR2 FQNEAQ. The CDR3 has 14 residues. The CDR3 sequence: CASSSGQVYNEQFF. Written as DNA, the CDR3 is TGTGCCAGCAGCTCCGGACAGGTCTACAATGAGCAGTTCTTC.

This clone appeared a few times. This CDR3 reads CASSQTGGESYTF. As DNA, the CDR3 is TGTGCCAGCAGTCAAACAGGGGGCGAAAGCTACACCTTC. V and J are TRBV27 and TRBJ1-2; 9 bases align to TRBD1. The CDR3 runs to 13 residues. The germline V gene encodes CDR1 MNHEY and CDR2 SMNVEV (reference sequence). V lost 5 bases to trimming and J lost 9 bases; unmatched junction nucleotides: 7.

The V and J genes are TRBV7-8 and TRBJ1-4; tentative D call: TRBD1 (5 bases). Trimming took 5 bases from V and 6 from J, leaving 13 bases between them. CDR3 length equals 14 residues. The germline gives CDR1 SGHVS, CDR2 FQNEAQ. CDR3 DNA: TGTGCCAGCAGCATGACAGTATTATATGAAAAACTGTTTTTT. Translated: CASSMTVLYEKLFF.

The V gene is TRBV4-1, the J gene TRBJ2-3, with 10 bases fitting TRBD2. CDR1 is MGHRA and CDR2 is YSYEKL in the germline V gene. The CDR3 covers 16 residues. Trimming took 1 base from V and 5 from J; bases not matched to a gene: 6. This CDR3 is CASSQVVAGGEDTQYF. The CDR3 coding sequence is TGCGCCAGCAGCCAAGTCGTAGCGGGAGGTGAAGATACGCAGTATTTT.

For this clone: Other DNA sequences in the sample encode the same CDR3. V usage is TRBV19 and J usage is TRBJ1-1, with D tentatively TRBD1 (5 bases). The CDR3 runs 12 residues. CDR1 and CDR2 (germline): LNHDA, SQIVND (reference sequence). V was shortened by 4 bases and J by 4 bases, with 7 bases between the two germline ends. The CDR3 is CASSRRGTEAFF. Written as DNA, the CDR3 is TGTGCCAGTAGTAGGAGGGGCACTGAAGCTTTCTTT. Filled out from reference TRBV19 and TRBJ1-1, the complete variable domain reads DGGITQSPKYLFRKEGQNVTLSCEQNLNHDAMYWYRQDPGQGLRLIYYSQIVNDFQKGDIAEGYSVSREKKESFPLTVTSAQKNPTAFYLCASSRRGTEAFFGQGTRLTVV.